This paragraph covers one T cell receptor beta chain sequence. The target antigen is unknown. The CDR3 sequence is 15 residues long. V was pared by 6 bases and J by 2 bases, with 14 bases between. The germline gives CDR1 SGHRS, CDR2 YFSETQ. The data were taken from a study of CD8 T cells in ankylosing spondylitis. With molecular barcodes, quantitative 5'-RACE was used to make the TCR beta libraries. TCRdb processed the 5' RACE reads anew with MiXCR; each CDR3 protein has one entry. The sample records fewer than 400,000 distinct CDR3 sequences, roughly 14% being singletons. Regarding the study as a whole: In reactive arthritis synovial fluid and blood, some motif variants had been reported before. Among TCR beta sequences, a motif of several highly homologous variants appeared characteristic of ankylosing spondylitis blood. Clones tied to disease were said to be significantly enriched in matched ankylosing spondylitis synovial fluid.

The V call is TRBV5-1, the J call TRBJ2-2; D is perhaps TRBD1 (6 bases). Sequencing was done on a sample of blood, either unsorted or a sorted T cell fraction (not recorded which). This TCR was sampled from a male donor with ankylosing spondylitis or in good health (not recorded which). CDR3 DNA sequence: TGCGCCAGCACTACCGGGGACACTAACACCGGGGAGCTGTTTTTT. Encoded protein: CASTTGDTNTGELFF.